This entry is about one T cell receptor beta chain. Antigen: not known. This sample was taken from a study of T-cell reconstitution after alpha-beta-depleted transplantation in children. The germline V gene encodes CDR1 SQVTM and CDR2 ANQGSEA. V shed 6 bases, J shed 2 bases, and the junction held 7 bases outside the gene matches. The CDR3 runs 14 residues. General study points: Reported findings indicate that, about two months after transplant, alpha-beta T cells came from several hundred expanded clones, which were derived from non-depleted graft cells.

TCRbeta library preparation incorporated unique molecular identifiers. TCRdb fed the PCR reads into MiXCR, producing one record per CDR3 protein. The sample includes some 350,000 distinct CDR3 sequences, about 16% seen only once; the top ten take just over 40%. Sample: PBMCs, mostly from graft donor cells, taken 360 days after TCRalphabeta/CD19-depleted stem cell transplant. This chain links TRBV29-1 with TRBJ2-5; 9 bases align to TRBD2. This receptor was taken from a male patient between 2 and 9 years old who had a stem cell transplant for acute lymphoblastic leukemia, so the T cells may come from the graft donor. CDR3 amino acids: CSVLAGLTQETQYF. Written as DNA, the CDR3 is TGCAGCGTCCTAGCGGGACTCACACAAGAGACCCAGTACTTC.